This T cell receptor beta chain was documented in a study of human T cells and chemical hapten exposure. This sample's time point: healthy volunteer bleed at 2 weeks. Total RNA extraction was carried out from unfractionated whole blood. Looked up from germline, CDR1 is SQVTM and CDR2 is ANQGSEA. CDR3 length: 13 residues. As the library was built, unique molecular identifiers were attached to individual cDNA molecules. Study processing details: TCR counts had a median of about 100,000 per sample and spanned roughly 23,224 to 690,600. TCRdb analysed the RACE reads with MiXCR anew, one entry per CDR3 protein. TCRdb assigned the V and J calls; the authors' analysis was not used. The sample gives under 95,000 distinct CDR3 sequences, approximately 9% of which show up once; about 3.1% is in the top ten. Note on this clonotype: The target antigen is unknown. Being one base from a much bigger clone, this may be a read error.

Overall study findings and caveats: The number of TCRs over 1 in 1000 frequency stayed unchanged after DPC.

The sample taken for sequencing was whole blood. The receptor was isolated from a female donor in good health. Some clones in this sample may be carry-over from other donors' samples. V is TRBV29-1 and J is TRBJ2-7; no clear D gene. In DNA form, the CDR3 reads TGCAGCGTTGCTCCAAGATTGTCCTACAAGCAGTACTTC. Protein: CSVAPRLSYKQYF.